The 31 T cell receptor beta chains listed next were all sequenced from one sample in a study of T cells in Graves' hyperthyroidism and ophthalmopathy. Regions amplified from RNA transcripts were the TCR beta CDR3 regions. An initial round of RT-PCR targeting the TCR CDR3 relied on the HTBI primer set. Using its own MiXCR run on the multiplex PCR reads, TCRdb lists one record per CDR3 protein. The sample contains 500,000 to 800,000 distinct CDR3 sequences, less than 45% of which appear only once. The specimen sequenced was peripheral blood or thyroid tissue (not recorded which). The receptor source for this set is an adult man with Graves' disease, either hyperthyroidism or ophthalmopathy (not recorded which).

This clonotype was counted at least ten times. The chain has TRBV6-5 and TRBJ2-7; TRBD1 aligns across 7 bases. There are 11 residues in the CDR3. J lost 6 bases, V lost 5 bases, and 1 base had no gene match. Germline CDR1 and CDR2: MNHEY and SVGAGI. The CDR3 nucleotides are TGTGCCAGCAGTCCAGGGGGCGAGCAGTACTTC. Residues: CASSPGGEQYF.

This clonotype showed up many times. This sequence joins TRBV19 and TRBJ1-1; D is unclear. Deletions cut 7 bases from V and 0 bases from J, with 6 bases between. This CDR3 has 12 amino acids. Germline lookup yields CDR1 LNHDA and CDR2 SQIVND (reference sequence). The DNA of the CDR3 is TGTGCCAGTATCGATTTGAACACTGAAGCTTTCTTT. Translation gives CASIDLNTEAFF.

Only a few counts were recorded for this clonotype. The rearrangement uses TRBV12-3 or TRBV12-4 and TRBJ1-2; 7 bases agree with TRBD1. Trimming took 6 bases from V and 3 from J; bases not matched to a gene: 7. The CDR3 loop spans 14 amino acids. The CDR3 DNA reads as TGTGCCAGCAGCTGGGACAGAGAACACTATGGCTACACCTTC. It is translated as CASSWDREHYGYTF.

This chain uses TRBV29-1 with TRBJ1-5; 7 bases align to TRBD1. Germline V gives CDR1 SQVTM, CDR2 ANQGSEA. This CDR3 region has 14 residues. The junction had 8 bases not matched to a gene; V was cut back by 7 bases and J by 2 bases. CDR3 bases: TGCAGCGGAAGAGGGGGCAGAGGCAATCAGCCCCAGCATTTT. Translation gives CSGRGGRGNQPQHF. The full variable domain, in which reference TRBV29-1 and TRBJ1-5 provide the parts outside the CDR3, is SAVISQKPSRDICQRGTSLTIQCQVDSQVTMMFWYRQQPGQSLTLIATANQGSEATYESGFVIDKFPISRPNLTFSTLTVSNMSPEDSSIYLCSGRGGRGNQPQHFGDGTRLSIL.

Ten or more counts support this clonotype. This chain joins TRBV7-9 and TRBJ1-6; no firm D call. The CDR3 loop spans 15 amino acids. Deletions cut 4 bases from V and 2 bases from J, with 9 bases between. Per the germline V gene, CDR1 is SEHNR and CDR2 is FQNEAQ (reference sequence). CDR3 in amino acids: CASSSFRTYNSPLHF. DNA for the CDR3: TGTGCCAGCAGCTCATTCAGGACCTATAATTCACCCCTCCACTTT. The full variable domain, in which reference TRBV7-9 and TRBJ1-6 provide the parts outside the CDR3, is DTGVSQNPRHKITKRGQNVTFRCDPISEHNRLYWYRQTLGQGPEFLTYFQNEAQLEKSRLLSDRFSAERPKGSFSTLEIQRTEQGDSAMYLCASSSFRTYNSPLHFGNGTRLTVT.

The chain links TRBV6-5 to TRBJ1-2; possible D gene TRBD1, 5 bases. This CDR3 has 15 residues. Germline V gene lookup returns CDR1 MNHEY and CDR2 SVGAGI. Trimming removed 5 bases from V and 8 bases from J, with 21 bases in between. The CDR3 loop is CASSPPVGRAGGYTF. The CDR3 coding sequence is TGTGCCAGCAGTCCCCCGGTGGGCAGGGCCGGCGGCTACACCTTC.

This chain joins TRBV25-1 and TRBJ1-2, with 7 bases aligning to TRBD1. This CDR3 contains 15 residues. V was pared by 8 bases and J by 6 bases, with 15 bases of the junction left unmatched. Germline-derived CDR1 and CDR2 are MGHDK and SYGVNS. The CDR3 sequence: CASVVGGPGFDGYTF. CDR3 DNA sequence: TGTGCCAGCGTTGTAGGGGGCCCAGGGTTTGATGGCTACACCTTC.

The rearrangement uses TRBV29-1 and TRBJ1-6; unclear D gene. The CDR3 covers 13 residues. Trimming removed 4 bases at V and 6 bases at J, with 10 bases between. Germline CDR1 reads SQVTM; CDR2 reads ANQGSEA. The CDR3 spells CSVVLATNSPLHF. Written as DNA, the CDR3 is TGCAGCGTTGTGCTTGCAACTAATTCACCCCTCCACTTT.

In this sample, this clonotype turned up a few times. This sequence joins TRBV20-1 and TRBJ1-1, with D possibly being TRBD1 (6 bases). The V and J ends lost 0 bases and 4 bases respectively, with 15 bases between them. CDR1 and CDR2 from the germline V gene are DFQATT and SNEGSKA (reference sequence). The CDR3 sequence is 15 residues long. This CDR3 reads CSARDLRGAGTEAFF. The DNA for the CDR3 is TGCAGTGCTAGAGACCTTAGGGGGGCGGGCACTGAAGCTTTCTTT.

This clonotype was seen repeatedly, ten times or more. The gene calls are TRBV29-1 and TRBJ1-1; D may be TRBD1 (5 bases). V was pared by 1 base and J by 1 base, with 10 bases between. This CDR3 contains 14 residues. Germline CDR1 SQVTM, CDR2 ANQGSEA. The CDR3 sequence is CSVEVGVWNTEAFF. CDR3 nucleotides: TGCAGCGTTGAAGTAGGGGTGTGGAACACTGAAGCTTTCTTT.

Comment on this clonotype: A single base separates this from a much larger clone, so it may be a read error. The rearrangement uses TRBV11-2 and TRBJ1-2; unclear D gene. V dropped 1 base and J dropped 4 bases, with 10 bases sitting between them. From germline, CDR1 is SGHAT and CDR2 FQNNGV. CDR3 length: 14 residues. DNA for the CDR3: TGTGCCAGCAGCTTAGGGTCGGGGTTCTATGGCTACACCTTC. It yields the protein CASSLGSGFYGYTF.

J is TRBJ2-7 and V is TRBV7-9; tentatively, D is TRBD1 (6 bases). CDR1 and CDR2 from the germline V gene are SEHNR and FQNEAQ (reference sequence). V lost 3 bases to trimming and J lost 5 bases, with 11 bases between them. This CDR3 contains 13 residues. CDR3 sequence (DNA): TGTGCCAGCAGCTTGCAGGGGCAAAACGAGCAGTACTTC. This codes for CASSLQGQNEQYF.

This sequence joins TRBV15 and TRBJ1-4; D uncertain. Germline-derived CDR1 and CDR2 are LNHNV and YYDKDF (reference sequence). V was shortened by 0 bases and J by 3 bases, with 8 bases between the two germline ends. This CDR3 is 15 amino acids long. The CDR3 coding sequence is TGTGCCACCAGCAGAGATGGCAGCCCTAATGAAAAACTGTTTTTT. Its protein is CATSRDGSPNEKLFF.

This clonotype was detected a few times. The chain joins TRBV12-3 or TRBV12-4 to TRBJ1-2; a weak D match, TRBD1 (5 bases). The CDR3 has 16 amino acids. V was clipped by 5 bases and J by 4 bases, with 20 bases between them. The CDR3 loop is CASSLDKHPRVYGYTF. The CDR3 DNA sequence: TGTGCCAGCAGTCTGGACAAACACCCAAGGGTCTATGGCTACACCTTC.

This rearrangement joins TRBV2 to TRBJ2-6; 8 bases line up with TRBD1. Looked up from germline, CDR1 is SNHLY and CDR2 is FYNNEI. J gave up 0 bases and V 6 bases, and 13 bases lay outside the gene matches. There are 19 residues in the CDR3. CDR3 nucleotide sequence: TGTGCCAGCAGCAAATCCGGGACAGGCTATGGCTCTGGGGCCAACGTCCTGACTTTC. Translation: CASSKSGTGYGSGANVLTF.

This chain joins TRBV14 and TRBJ1-1, with TRBD1 matching 7 bases. Germline V gene lookup returns CDR1 SGHDN and CDR2 FVKESK. The CDR3 covers 11 residues. J was trimmed by 11 bases and V by 4 bases; bases with no gene match: 4. DNA for the CDR3: TGTGCCAGCAGCCTACAGGGGTTCGCTTTCTTT. It translates to CASSLQGFAFF. The full variable domain, its missing parts supplied by reference TRBV14 and TRBJ1-1, is EAGVTQFPSHSVIEKGQTVTLRCDPISGHDNLYWYRRVMGKEIKFLLHFVKESKQDESGMPNNRFLAERTGGTYSTLKVQPAELEDSGVYFCASSLQGFAFFGQGTRLTVV.

V is TRBV7-9 and J is TRBJ2-5; 7 bases map to TRBD2. Trimming at V came to 5 bases and at J to 2 bases, leaving 11 bases not matched to a gene. The CDR3 is made up of 16 amino acids. The germline gives CDR1 SEHNR, CDR2 FQNEAQ (reference sequence). CDR3 sequence: CASSHRAGTVQETQYF. The DNA of the CDR3 is TGTGCCAGCAGCCACCGAGCGGGGACCGTTCAAGAGACCCAGTACTTC.

About this clonotype itself: The junction departs from the called germline gene at one end, perhaps through a read error. The chain is built from TRBV7-8 and TRBJ1-5; unclear D gene. Germline V gene lookup returns CDR1 SGHVS and CDR2 FQNEAQ. The CDR3 runs 12 residues. CDR3 sequence reads: CVSSFPNQPQHF. The CDR3 region has the DNA TGTGTCAGCAGCTTTCCTAATCAGCCCCAGCATTTT.

The J gene is TRBJ2-2, the V gene TRBV6-1; tentatively, D is TRBD1 (5 bases). The CDR3 has 20 residues. Trimming pared 5 bases from V and 0 bases from J, leaving 25 bases between. Germline loops: CDR1 MNHNS, CDR2 SASEGT. The CDR3 spells CASSTPRPGPRYSNTGELFF. The CDR3 nucleotides are TGTGCCAGCAGTACCCCTCGGCCAGGGCCTCGATATTCGAACACCGGGGAGCTGTTTTTT.

V gene TRBV3-1 combines with J gene TRBJ2-7; D possibly corresponds to TRBD1 (6 bases). Deletions cut 6 bases from V and 3 bases from J, with 12 bases between. Germline assignment: CDR1 LGHDT and CDR2 YNNKEL (reference sequence). The CDR3 consists of 13 residues. DNA of the CDR3: TGTGCCAGCAGTGCCACAGGGAACTACGAGCAGTACTTC. This encodes CASSATGNYEQYF.

Remarks on this clonotype: At one end, the junction sequence differs from germline, possibly due to a read error. This sequence joins TRBV7-7 and TRBJ2-2; maybe TRBD2 (6 bases). Looked up from germline, CDR1 is SSHAT and CDR2 is FNYEAQ (reference sequence). The CDR3 is 13 residues long. CDR3 sequence reads: CASSPAGTGGLFF. In DNA form, the CDR3 reads TGTGCTAGCAGTCCCGCAGGTACCGGGGGGCTGTTTTTT. Together with reference TRBV7-7 and TRBJ2-2, the CDR3 gives the full variable domain: GAGVSQSPRYKVTKRGQDVTLRCDPISSHATLYWYQQALGQGPEFLTYFNYEAQPDKSGLPSDRFSAERPEGSISTLTIQRTEQRDSAMYRCASSPAGTGGLFFGEGSRLTVL.

Concerning this clonotype itself: One junction end does not reproduce the germline sequence, and a read error may be involved. The genes are TRBV9 and TRBJ2-7, with a tentative D call TRBD2 (7 bases). This CDR3 spans 16 amino acids. Germline-derived CDR1 and CDR2 are SGDLS and YYNGEE. The CDR3 loop reads CASSGQATGRAYAQYF. CDR3 nucleotide sequence: TGTGCCAGCAGTGGCCAGGCTACAGGGAGGGCCTACGCGCAGTACTTC.

The genes are TRBV7-6 and TRBJ1-1, with D perhaps TRBD1 (5 bases). The CDR3 has 14 amino acids. The V and J ends lost 6 bases and 3 bases respectively, with 14 bases between them. Per germline, CDR1 SGHVS and CDR2 FNYEAQ. DNA of the CDR3: TGTGCCAGCAGTTGGATGTTCAGGGACACTGAAGCTTTCTTT. Translated: CASSWMFRDTEAFF.

Ten or more counts support this clonotype. The J gene is TRBJ1-6, the V gene TRBV7-3; D gene ambiguous. CDR3 size: 12 residues. Germline-derived CDR1 and CDR2 are SGHTA and FQGTGA. Trimming stripped 5 bases from V and 5 bases from J, with 4 bases between. Here the CDR3 reads CASSHDNSPLHF. The CDR3, as DNA: TGTGCCAGCAGCCATGATAATTCACCCCTCCACTTT.

The DNA for the CDR3 is TGTGCCAGCAGTCAGAGACAGGGGGAGACCCAGTACTTC. Protein product: CASSQRQGETQYF. The rearrangement links TRBV2 to TRBJ2-5; 8 nucleotides align to TRBD1. The CDR3 is 13 amino acids. With V trimmed by 5 bases and J by 5 bases, 4 bases remained unmatched. Germline assignment: CDR1 SNHLY and CDR2 FYNNEI.

For the CDR3, the DNA is TGTGCCAGCAGCCTGGACAGGGGTGTCAACTATGGCTACACCTTC. Translation gives CASSLDRGVNYGYTF. The chain recombines TRBV7-9 with TRBJ1-2; 9 bases line up with TRBD1. The CDR3 consists of 15 residues. Germline V gene data show CDR1 as SEHNR and CDR2 as FQNEAQ (reference sequence). J was trimmed by 2 bases and V by 5 bases; bases with no gene match: 6.

This clonotype was seen at least ten times. The chain combines TRBV29-1 with TRBJ2-6; D possibly corresponds to TRBD2 (5 bases). The CDR3 runs to 15 residues. V lost 0 bases to trimming and J lost 4 bases, with 10 bases between them. Per the germline V gene, CDR1 is SQVTM and CDR2 is ANQGSEA. CDR3 coding DNA: TGCAGCGTTGAAGAGGGCGGGTCGGGGGCCAACGTCCTGACTTTC. Protein sequence: CSVEEGGSGANVLTF.

This clonotype has just a few counts. The chain carries TRBV6-5 and TRBJ2-2, with no clear D. The germline V and J ends were trimmed by 0 bases and 8 bases, with 4 bases remaining between them. CDR3 length: 12 amino acids. The germline gives CDR1 MNHEY, CDR2 SVGAGI. In nucleotides, the CDR3 is TGTGCCAGCAGTTACTCGATTGGGGAGCTGTTTTTT. This translates into CASSYSIGELFF.

This clonotype was counted ten times or more. The chain links TRBV9 to TRBJ1-3; D not certain. The CDR3 is 14 residues long. Trimming took off 0 bases at V and 0 bases at J, with 4 bases between the two ends. The germline CDR1 and CDR2 sequences are SGDLS and YYNGEE. As DNA, the CDR3 is TGTGCCAGCAGCGTAGACGGCTCTGGAAACACCATATATTTT. Amino acid sequence: CASSVDGSGNTIYF.

The chain joins TRBV20-1 to TRBJ2-7, with D possibly matching TRBD2 (6 bases). The CDR3 totals 15 residues. Trimming pared 5 bases from V and 3 bases from J, leaving 20 bases between. Per germline, CDR1 DFQATT and CDR2 SNEGSKA (reference sequence). In nucleotides, the CDR3 is TGCAGTGCTGGAGGGCTGTCTATGCGAAACTACGAGCAGTACTTC. This encodes CSAGGLSMRNYEQYF.

The V and J genes are TRBV7-3 and TRBJ2-7; 7 nucleotides match TRBD1. With 6 bases clipped from V and 4 bases from J, the junction kept 9 bases outside the gene matches. The germline CDR1 and CDR2 sequences are SGHTA and FQGTGA. The CDR3 spans 14 residues. The CDR3 is CASSYDRDGYEQYF. CDR3 nucleotide sequence: TGTGCCAGCAGTTACGACAGGGATGGTTACGAGCAGTACTTC.